The following is a T cell receptor (beta chain) sequence with its context. What antigen it recognizes has not been identified. Base qualities are not at hand, and no much larger clone is one base apart. TCR CDR3 regions were amplified from genomic DNA by multiplex PCR using the deep immunoSEQ assay. Extracted genomic DNA from each cell subset was spread evenly across all wells of several immunoSEQ 96-well plates, with each plate serving as a replicate. For sorted subsets, around 200 ng genomic DNA, equal to some 30,000 T cell genomes, was loaded into each replicate PCR. The purified libraries were quantified using a Qubit 3.0 fluorometer, sized with a Bioanalyzer 2100, and then quantified again using the KAPA Library Quantification kit. Every immunoSEQ 96-well plate was sequenced on a dedicated single-read 150-cycle Illumina NextSeq 550 flow cell. As for how the authors treated the data: Because the immunoSEQ output held only junctional sequences and lacked quality scores, the filtering could not match the filtering applied to full-length reads. Sequences were annotated with PyIR, a Python wrapper for IgBLAST v1.9, using IMGT germline references to assign V/J genes and CDR3. Any read was removed if the V/J assignment was weak (E-value above 1e-6), the CDR3 was missing, or the read contained stop codons, out-of-frame junctions, or ambiguous translated residues. A V3J clonotype was defined by an identical inferred V gene, J gene, and CDR3 amino acid sequence. To compute the percentage overlap between repertoires, the number of shared unique clonotypes was divided by the size of the smaller repertoire. RTK rarefaction, the Chao1 estimator, and Recon v2.1 estimates of unobserved clonotypes were used to assess repertoire richness. Generation probabilities were computed with OLGA for all TCRbeta clonotypes obtained by the gDNA method from a few donors. TCRdb provides this immuneACCESS table in a form limited to in-frame rearrangements. Some clones are lacking; in checked studies, under half of them reflect an unresolved V gene, and why the rest are absent is not known. V and J calls and clone size are copied from that table; D and trimming were computed from the DNA. The sample table contains some 320,000 clones; only one count was recorded for around 86% of them. The ten largest clones add up to roughly 16% of the sample.

This record belongs to a study of shared clonotypes between healthy human individuals (dated by TCRdb to about 2020). Notes on the research overall: The cohort comprised a couple of women and a few men aged 18 to 49 years. To estimate repertoire size and how much clonotype sharing occurs between individuals, the study deeply sequenced the blood TCR repertoires of about five healthy adults. Leukapheresis yielded between about 0.94 and 8.9 billion PBMCs per donor. For each donor, CD4 naive and CD4 memory were each run on three plates, CD8 naive on two plates, and CD8 memory on one plate. To increase sequencing depth and limit assay-specific biases, TCR repertoire library preparation and sequencing were carried out by different laboratories using diverse techniques. What the authors observed across the whole study: Sampling was restricted to blood, and TCR repertoires in tissue are likely to differ from TCR repertoires in blood. Incomplete sequencing was indicated by rarefaction of sorted-subset datasets, despite the large sequencing depth. The genetic and exposure-history diversity represented was limited by the small number of donors. Compared with non-shared clonotypes, the clonotypes found in all four sorted-subset donors had higher generation probabilities. Based on pairwise subsampling, the degree of clonotype sharing among donors was expected to be affected by sequencing depth. Estimated clonotype richness was generally larger for naive than for memory subsets. About 5% of naive CD4, more than 3% of naive CD8, 2.3% of memory CD4, and 0.4% of memory CD8 clonotypes were shared across several donors.

Donors were healthy HIV-negative adults with no recently reported acute infections or vaccinations. Every donor was a Caucasian adult living in Nashville, Tennessee, USA. CD8 memory samples combined magnetically selected CD45RO+ cells with CCR7-negative CD45RA+ effector memory (TemRA) cells. Blood was obtained by leukapheresis, after which PBMCs were separated by Ficoll-Histopaque density gradient centrifugation and cryopreserved in liquid nitrogen vapor phase. Purity and quantity of every magnetically sorted T cell population were checked by analytical flow cytometry. From each sorted fraction, genomic DNA was isolated and quantified by UV absorbance on a Nanodrop 2000c. V is clipped by 0 bases and J by 4 bases, and the sequence between their germline boundaries is 13 bases long. Based on the germline V gene, the CDR1 and CDR2 sequences are SGHDT and YYEEEE. Taken from cysteine to phenylalanine, the CDR3 has 15 residues. Only CDR3 DNA is held: 45 bases, read in frame from base 1.

The V gene is TRBV5-6 and the J gene is TRBJ1-2, with TRBD1 tentatively as D gene (5 bases match). The receptor was isolated from a man aged 18 to 35 in good health. The sample comprised memory CD8+ T cells sorted from blood. The cell subset or site label, read with the paper, signifies: CD45RO+ cells pooled with CCR7-negative TemRA cells. CDR3 loop: CASSLAGPWGYGYTF. The DNA sequence is given as TGTGCCAGCAGCTTGGCGGGACCCTGGGGCTATGGCTACACCTTC.